This section outlines one T cell receptor (beta chain) sequence together with its context. Its specificity is unknown. The data were taken from a study of cytomegalovirus exposure and HLA in healthy donors. Study in general: As an earlier analysis found, roughly 180 million T cells yielded around 110 million unique TCR beta sequences.

This CDR3 has 15 residues. The trim removed 5 bases at V and 6 bases at J, leaving 13 bases unmatched. CDR1 is SGHTA, CDR2 FQGNSA, per germline. Findings and limits, study-wide: Fewer N-insertions than the roughly 700-donor mean were reportedly shown by an Asian-associated ancestry cluster in a later analysis. A further, later analysis showed that HLA-associated TCR beta chains (compared with equally common others) were more clonally expanded.

13 Jbeta primers and 60 Vbeta primers were used for the PCR. The table came from immunoSEQ multiplex PCR; TCRdb's copy has only in-frame clones and leaves some out. The sample carries about 280,000 clones, 80% to 90% recorded once. This sequence was found in a woman aged 18 to 35 in good health and CMV-seronegative. Sequenced: PBMCs. The chain joins TRBV7-2 to TRBJ2-7, with TRBD2 matching 7 bases. The CDR3 region has the DNA TGTGCCAGCAGCCCGCCCAGGATAGCGGGTGTCGAGCAGTACTTC. Translating it yields CASSPPRIAGVEQYF.